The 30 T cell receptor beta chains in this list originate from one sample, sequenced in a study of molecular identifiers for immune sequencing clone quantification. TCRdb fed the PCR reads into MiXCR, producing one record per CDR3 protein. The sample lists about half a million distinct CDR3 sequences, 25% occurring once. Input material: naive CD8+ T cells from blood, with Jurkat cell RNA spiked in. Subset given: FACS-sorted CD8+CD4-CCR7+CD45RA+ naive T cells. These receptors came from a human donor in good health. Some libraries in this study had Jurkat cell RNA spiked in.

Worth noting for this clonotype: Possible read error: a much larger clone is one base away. CDR3 residues: CASSSRTAYEQYF. The DNA for the CDR3 is TGTGCCAGCAGCTCGAGGACAGCCTACGAGCAGTACTTC. This chain connects TRBV7-9 to TRBJ2-7; D perhaps matches TRBD1 (6 bases). CDR3 size: 13 residues. The ends were cut back, 4 bases at V and 2 bases at J, with 9 bases in the middle. Germline V CDR1 and CDR2: SEHNR, FQNEAQ (reference sequence).

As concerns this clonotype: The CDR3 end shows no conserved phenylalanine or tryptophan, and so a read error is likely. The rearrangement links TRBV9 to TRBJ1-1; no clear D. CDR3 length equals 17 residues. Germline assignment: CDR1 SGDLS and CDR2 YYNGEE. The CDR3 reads CASSVGGLGLQNSEAFL. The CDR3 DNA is TGTGCCAGCAGCGTAGGGGGTCTAGGTTTGCAAAACAGTGAAGCTTTCCTT.

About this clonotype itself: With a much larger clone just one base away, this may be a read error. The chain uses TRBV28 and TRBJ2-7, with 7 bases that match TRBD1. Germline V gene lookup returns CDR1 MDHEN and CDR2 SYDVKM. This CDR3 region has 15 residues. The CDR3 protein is CANSSPRQGQDEQYF. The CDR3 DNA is TGTGCCAACAGTTCACCACGACAGGGTCAGGACGAGCAGTACTTC.

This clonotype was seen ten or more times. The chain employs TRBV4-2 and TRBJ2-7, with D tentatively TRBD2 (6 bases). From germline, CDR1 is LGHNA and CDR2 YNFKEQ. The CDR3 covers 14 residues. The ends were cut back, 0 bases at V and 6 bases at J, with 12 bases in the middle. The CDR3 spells CASSQDPLAPEQYF. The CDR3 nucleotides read TGTGCCAGCAGCCAAGACCCACTAGCCCCCGAGCAGTACTTC.

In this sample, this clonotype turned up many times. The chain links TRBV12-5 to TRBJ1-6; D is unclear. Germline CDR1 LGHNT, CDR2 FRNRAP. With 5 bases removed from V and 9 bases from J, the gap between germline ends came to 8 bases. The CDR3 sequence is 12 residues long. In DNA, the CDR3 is TGTGCTAGTGGTCTGGACCCTTCACCCCTCCACTTT. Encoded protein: CASGLDPSPLHF.

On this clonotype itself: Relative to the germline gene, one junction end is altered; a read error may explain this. The CDR3 DNA follows: TGCGCCGGCAGCTTGGACAGGGTTCCTTTTGCAGATACGCAGTATTTT. This translates into CAGSLDRVPFADTQYF. The genes are TRBV5-1 and TRBJ2-3, with 8 bases that match TRBD1. Germline-derived CDR1 and CDR2 are SGHRS and YFSETQ. The CDR3 runs 16 residues.

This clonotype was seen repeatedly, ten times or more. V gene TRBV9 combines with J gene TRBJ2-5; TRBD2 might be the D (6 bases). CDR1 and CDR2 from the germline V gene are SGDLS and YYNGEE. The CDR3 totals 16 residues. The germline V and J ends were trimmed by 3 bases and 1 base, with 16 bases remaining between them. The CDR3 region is CASSGAGTGLQETQYF. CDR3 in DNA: TGTGCCAGCAGCGGAGCGGGTACGGGCCTCCAAGAGACCCAGTACTTC.

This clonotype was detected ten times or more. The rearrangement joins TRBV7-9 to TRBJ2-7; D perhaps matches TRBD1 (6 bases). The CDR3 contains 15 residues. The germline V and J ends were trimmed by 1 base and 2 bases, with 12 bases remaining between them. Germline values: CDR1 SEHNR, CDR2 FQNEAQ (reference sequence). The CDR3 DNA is TGTGCCAGCAGCTTAGTGGCAGGGGTAGCCTACGAGCAGTACTTC. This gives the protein CASSLVAGVAYEQYF.

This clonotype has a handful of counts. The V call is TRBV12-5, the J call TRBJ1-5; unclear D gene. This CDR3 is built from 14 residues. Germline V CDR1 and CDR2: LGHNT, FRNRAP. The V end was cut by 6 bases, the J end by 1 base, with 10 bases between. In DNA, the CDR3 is TGTGCTAGTGGCTACGGACCGAGCAATCAGCCCCAGCATTTT. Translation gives CASGYGPSNQPQHF.

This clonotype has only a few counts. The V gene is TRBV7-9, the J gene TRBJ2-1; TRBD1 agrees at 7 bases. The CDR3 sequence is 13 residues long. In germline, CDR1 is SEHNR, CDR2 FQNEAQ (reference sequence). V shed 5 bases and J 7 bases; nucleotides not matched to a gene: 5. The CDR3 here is CASSADRDNEQFF. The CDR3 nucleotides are TGTGCCAGCAGCGCAGACAGGGATAATGAGCAGTTCTTC.

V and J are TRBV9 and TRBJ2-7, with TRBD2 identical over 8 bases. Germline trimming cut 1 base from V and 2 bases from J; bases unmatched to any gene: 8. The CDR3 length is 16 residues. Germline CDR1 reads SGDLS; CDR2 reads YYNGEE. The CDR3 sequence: CASSVCWIAGTYEQYF. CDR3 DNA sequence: TGTGCCAGCAGCGTATGTTGGATAGCGGGGACCTACGAGCAGTACTTC.

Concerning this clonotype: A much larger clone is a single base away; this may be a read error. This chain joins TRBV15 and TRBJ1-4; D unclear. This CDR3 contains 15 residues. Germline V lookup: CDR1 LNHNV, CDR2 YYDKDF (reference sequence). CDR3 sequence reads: CASSSRLATNEKLFF. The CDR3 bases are TGTGCCTCCAGCAGCCGCCTTGCAACTAATGAAAAACTGTTTTTT.

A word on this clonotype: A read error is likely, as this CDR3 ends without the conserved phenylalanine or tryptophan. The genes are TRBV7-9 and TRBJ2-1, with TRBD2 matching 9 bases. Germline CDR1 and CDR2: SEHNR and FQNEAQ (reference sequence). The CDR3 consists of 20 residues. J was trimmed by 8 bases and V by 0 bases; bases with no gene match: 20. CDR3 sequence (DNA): TGTGCCAGCAGCTTAGCTATCATCGAAGTTAGCGGGGGTCTTCTGGATGAGCAGTTCCTC. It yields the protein CASSLAIIEVSGGLLDEQFL.

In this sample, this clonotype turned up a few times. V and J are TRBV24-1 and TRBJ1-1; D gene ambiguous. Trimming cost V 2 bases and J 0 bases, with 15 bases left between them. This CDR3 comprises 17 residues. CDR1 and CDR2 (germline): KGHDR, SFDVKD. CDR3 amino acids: CATSDSPGKPVNTEAFF. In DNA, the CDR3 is TGTGCCACCAGTGATTCGCCGGGAAAACCTGTGAACACTGAAGCTTTCTTT.

The DNA for the CDR3 is TGTGCCACCAGCAAAGGACAGGGGGCTACTCAGCCCCAGCATTTT. Translated, it gives CATSKGQGATQPQHF. V is TRBV15 and J is TRBJ1-5, with 11 bases lining up with TRBD1. The CDR3 spans 15 residues. V gave up 4 bases and J gave up 6 bases; unmatched junction bases: 5. Germline V gene sequence: CDR1 LNHNV, CDR2 YYDKDF (reference sequence).

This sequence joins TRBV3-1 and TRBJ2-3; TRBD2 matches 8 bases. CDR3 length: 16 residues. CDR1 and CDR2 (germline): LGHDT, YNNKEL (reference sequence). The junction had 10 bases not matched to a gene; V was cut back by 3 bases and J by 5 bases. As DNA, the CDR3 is TGTGCCAGCAGCCAGGATGTGGCGGGGGGCCTAGATACGCAGTATTTT. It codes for CASSQDVAGGLDTQYF.

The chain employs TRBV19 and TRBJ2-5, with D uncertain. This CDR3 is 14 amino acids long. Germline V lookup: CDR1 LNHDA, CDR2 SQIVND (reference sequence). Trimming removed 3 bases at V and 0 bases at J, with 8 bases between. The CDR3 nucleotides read TGTGCCAGTAGTATTTATGGTTACCAAGAGACCCAGTACTTC. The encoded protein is CASSIYGYQETQYF. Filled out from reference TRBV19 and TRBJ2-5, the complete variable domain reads DGGITQSPKYLFRKEGQNVTLSCEQNLNHDAMYWYRQDPGQGLRLIYYSQIVNDFQKGDIAEGYSVSREKKESFPLTVTSAQKNPTAFYLCASSIYGYQETQYFGPGTRLLVL.

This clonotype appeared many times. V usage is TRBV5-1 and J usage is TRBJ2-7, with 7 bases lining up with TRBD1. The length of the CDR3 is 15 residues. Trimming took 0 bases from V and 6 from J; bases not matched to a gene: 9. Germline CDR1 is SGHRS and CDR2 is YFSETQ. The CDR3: CASSLGLGGPVEQYF. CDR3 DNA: TGCGCCAGCAGCTTGGGGCTAGGGGGCCCGGTCGAGCAGTACTTC.

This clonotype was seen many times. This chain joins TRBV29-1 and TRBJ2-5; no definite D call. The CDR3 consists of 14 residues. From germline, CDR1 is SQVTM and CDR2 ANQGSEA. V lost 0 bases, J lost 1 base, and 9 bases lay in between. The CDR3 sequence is CSVEDWLTQETQYF. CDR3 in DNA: TGCAGCGTTGAAGATTGGCTAACCCAAGAGACCCAGTACTTC.

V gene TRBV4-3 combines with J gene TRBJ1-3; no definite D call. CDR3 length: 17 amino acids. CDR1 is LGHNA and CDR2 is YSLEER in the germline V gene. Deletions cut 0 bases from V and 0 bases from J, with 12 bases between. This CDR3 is CASSQEVAGVSGNTIYF. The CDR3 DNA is TGCGCCAGCAGCCAAGAAGTGGCCGGAGTCTCTGGAAACACCATATATTTT.

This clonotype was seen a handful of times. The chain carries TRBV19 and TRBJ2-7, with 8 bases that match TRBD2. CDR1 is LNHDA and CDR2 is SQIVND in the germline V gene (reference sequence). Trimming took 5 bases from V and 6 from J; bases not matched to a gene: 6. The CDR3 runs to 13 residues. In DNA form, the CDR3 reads TGTGCCAGTAGTCCGGGGGGGATCGGCGAGCAGTACTTC. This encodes CASSPGGIGEQYF. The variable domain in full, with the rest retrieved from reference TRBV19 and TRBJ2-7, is DGGITQSPKYLFRKEGQNVTLSCEQNLNHDAMYWYRQDPGQGLRLIYYSQIVNDFQKGDIAEGYSVSREKKESFPLTVTSAQKNPTAFYLCASSPGGIGEQYFGPGTRLTVT.

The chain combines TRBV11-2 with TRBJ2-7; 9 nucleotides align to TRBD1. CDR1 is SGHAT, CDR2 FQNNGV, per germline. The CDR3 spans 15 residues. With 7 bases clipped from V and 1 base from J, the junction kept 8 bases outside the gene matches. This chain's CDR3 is CASTDAGQGSYEQYF. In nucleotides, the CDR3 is TGTGCCAGCACCGATGCGGGACAGGGTTCCTACGAGCAGTACTTC.

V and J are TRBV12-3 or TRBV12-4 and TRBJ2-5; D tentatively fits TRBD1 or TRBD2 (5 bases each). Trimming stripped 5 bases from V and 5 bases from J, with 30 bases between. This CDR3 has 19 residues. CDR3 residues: CASSSSYRDGSSNGETQYF. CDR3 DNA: TGTGCCAGCAGTAGTTCCTATCGGGACGGATCTTCCAACGGGGAGACCCAGTACTTC.

CDR3 in amino acids: CATSDSGNTEAFF. The CDR3, as DNA: TGTGCCACCAGTGATTCCGGGAACACTGAAGCTTTCTTT. The chain carries TRBV24-1 and TRBJ1-1, with D unclear. The CDR3 runs to 13 residues. The V gene's germline CDR1 is KGHDR and CDR2 SFDVKD. V lost 2 bases to trimming and J lost 1 base, with 4 bases between them.

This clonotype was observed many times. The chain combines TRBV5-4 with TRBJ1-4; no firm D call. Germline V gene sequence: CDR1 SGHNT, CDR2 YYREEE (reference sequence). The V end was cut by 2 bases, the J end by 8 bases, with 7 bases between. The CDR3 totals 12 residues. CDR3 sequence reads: CASSLHDEKLFF. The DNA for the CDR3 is TGTGCCAGCAGCTTACACGACGAAAAACTGTTTTTT.

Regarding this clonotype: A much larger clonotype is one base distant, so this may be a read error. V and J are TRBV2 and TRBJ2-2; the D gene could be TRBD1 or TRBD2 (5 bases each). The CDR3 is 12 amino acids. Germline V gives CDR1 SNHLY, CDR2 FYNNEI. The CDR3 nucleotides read TGTGCCAGCTACGGGACGGTCGGGGAGCTGTTATTT. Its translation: CASYGTVGELLF.

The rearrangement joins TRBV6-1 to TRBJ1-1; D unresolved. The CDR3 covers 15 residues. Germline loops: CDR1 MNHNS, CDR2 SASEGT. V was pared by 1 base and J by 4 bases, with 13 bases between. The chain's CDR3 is CASSEGDGRGTEAFF. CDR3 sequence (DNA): TGTGCCAGCAGTGAAGGGGATGGTCGGGGCACTGAAGCTTTCTTT.

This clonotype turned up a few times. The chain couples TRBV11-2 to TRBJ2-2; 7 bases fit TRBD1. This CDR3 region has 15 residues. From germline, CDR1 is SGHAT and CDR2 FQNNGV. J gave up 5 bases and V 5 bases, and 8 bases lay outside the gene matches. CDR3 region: CASSRLTGFTGELFF. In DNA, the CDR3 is TGTGCCAGCAGCCGATTGACAGGGTTTACCGGGGAGCTGTTTTTT.

CDR3 residues: CASSGTGAGTDTQYF. The CDR3 bases are TGTGCCAGCAGCGGGACAGGGGCAGGCACAGATACGCAGTATTTT. The chain couples TRBV25-1 to TRBJ2-3; 10 positions agree with TRBD1. This CDR3 has 15 amino acids. CDR1 is MGHDK, CDR2 SYGVNS, per germline. V shed 6 bases and J 1 base; nucleotides not matched to a gene: 4.

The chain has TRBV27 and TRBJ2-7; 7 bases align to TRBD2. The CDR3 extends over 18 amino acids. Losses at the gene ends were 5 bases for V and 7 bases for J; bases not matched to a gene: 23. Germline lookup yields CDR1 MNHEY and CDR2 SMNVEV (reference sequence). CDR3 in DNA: TGTGCCAGCAGTCCACTCGAGGTAGCGGGCCTTGCCTCGCTGGAGCAGTACTTC. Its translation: CASSPLEVAGLASLEQYF.